This entry lists 9 T cell receptor beta chains sequenced from one sample in a study of blood T cells in healthy people across ages. With a J-beta primer mix and a sample-barcoded 5' primer, a second PCR ran about 6 to 11 cycles. TCRdb re-analysed the 5' RACE reads in MiXCR, keeping a single row per CDR3 protein. The sample yields about 1.5 million distinct CDR3 sequences, around 39% seen once. The sample was blood. The receptors shown here come from a woman between 18 and 30 years old in good health.

The chain uses TRBV6-7 and TRBJ1-5; no reliable D call. TRBV6-7 is an ORF, and what it does is uncertain. This CDR3 has 13 residues. Trimming shortened V by 4 bases and J by 8 bases, and 12 bases separated the two germline ends. CDR3 sequence: CASSFGVDKPQHF. DNA of the CDR3: TGTGCCAGCAGTTTTGGAGTTGATAAGCCCCAGCATTTT.

The chain is built from TRBV5-1 and TRBJ2-7; D assignment may be TRBD1 or TRBD2 (6 bases each). The germline gives CDR1 SGHRS, CDR2 YFSETQ. CDR3 length equals 16 residues. V was pared by 0 bases and J by 7 bases, with 20 bases between. CDR3 DNA sequence: TGCGCCAGCAGCTTGGCCTCTAGGGGGGCCTACAATGAGCAGTACTTC. Protein product: CASSLASRGAYNEQYF.

There are a few counts of this clonotype. V is TRBV4-1 and J is TRBJ2-4; TRBD1 aligns across 7 bases. Trimming removed 2 bases from V and 1 base from J; junction bases left unmatched: 5. In germline, CDR1 is MGHRA, CDR2 YSYEKL. This CDR3 has 16 amino acids. The CDR3 loop is CASSQPTTGAKNIQYF. The CDR3 nucleotides are TGCGCCAGCAGCCAACCTACGACAGGGGCCAAAAACATTCAGTACTTC.

This clonotype occurred a few times. The rearrangement uses TRBV29-1 and TRBJ2-7; 11 bases agree with TRBD2. This CDR3 has 17 residues. J lost 2 bases, V lost 4 bases, and 13 bases had no gene match. From germline, CDR1 is SQVTM and CDR2 ANQGSEA. CDR3 sequence: CSVVPGTSGTKAYEQYF. The CDR3 nucleotides are TGCAGCGTTGTCCCCGGGACTAGCGGTACTAAGGCCTACGAGCAGTACTTC.

The chain employs TRBV20-1 and TRBJ2-4; D may be TRBD1 or TRBD2 (5 bases each). The CDR3 totals 13 residues. The germline V gene encodes CDR1 DFQATT and CDR2 SNEGSKA (reference sequence). Trimming left V 7 bases short and J 2 bases short, with 12 bases between. The DNA for the CDR3 is TGCAGTGTTTTGGGGGAGTCCAAAAACATTCAGTACTTC. It specifies CSVLGESKNIQYF.

The chain is built from TRBV2 and TRBJ1-2; no clear D. V lost 6 bases, J lost 4 bases, and 12 bases lay in between. Looked up from germline, CDR1 is SNHLY and CDR2 is FYNNEI. The CDR3 length is 13 residues. This chain's CDR3 is CASRRGIFYGYTF. CDR3 sequence (DNA): TGTGCCAGCAGACGAGGGATTTTCTATGGCTACACCTTC.

The gene calls are TRBV5-4 and TRBJ2-3; possibly TRBD1 or TRBD2 for D (6 bases each). Per germline, CDR1 SGHNT and CDR2 YYREEE (reference sequence). Between the trimmed V and J ends, which lost 0 bases and 2 bases, there was a span of 19 bases. This CDR3 has 18 residues. The CDR3 loop reads CASSLGSTGASTTDTQYF. In DNA form, the CDR3 reads TGTGCCAGCAGCTTGGGTTCAACGGGGGCCTCGACCACAGATACGCAGTATTTT. The full variable domain, completed using reference TRBV5-4 and TRBJ2-3, is ETGVTQSPTHLIKTRGQQVTLRCSSQSGHNTVSWYQQALGQGPQFIFQYYREEENGRGNFPPRFSGLQFPNYSSELNVNALELDDSALYLCASSLGSTGASTTDTQYFGPGTRLTVL.

This clonotype was seen more than once but under ten times. V is TRBV6-5 and J is TRBJ1-5; TRBD1 agrees at 9 bases. CDR3 size: 16 residues. Per germline, CDR1 MNHEY and CDR2 SVGAGI. V lost 5 bases to trimming and J lost 2 bases; unmatched junction nucleotides: 7. The CDR3 DNA sequence: TGTGCCAGCAGTATAACTCGGACAGGGGGCAATCAGCCCCAGCATTTT. Translation gives CASSITRTGGNQPQHF.

This chain uses TRBV3-1 with TRBJ2-3; D perhaps matches TRBD2 (5 bases). Germline CDR1 and CDR2: LGHDT and YNNKEL (reference sequence). The length of the CDR3 is 15 residues. V lost 1 base and J 0 bases, leaving 8 bases between the germline ends. The CDR3 coding sequence is TGTGCCAGCAGCCAAGGGAGGCAGAGCACAGATACGCAGTATTTT. Translating gives CASSQGRQSTDTQYF.